This T cell receptor beta chain was sequenced for a study of early T cells in non-severe SARS-CoV-2 infection. This CDR3 comprises 13 residues. Deletions cut 2 bases from V and 15 bases from J, with 16 bases between. Germline values: CDR1 SGHTA, CDR2 FQGNSA. Using its own MiXCR run on the 5' RACE reads, TCRdb lists one record per CDR3 protein. This table has about 39,000 distinct CDR3 sequences, around 5.1% appearing once. This clonotype came up many times. What it binds is not known. Study-wide points: In VDJdb matching, anti-spike CD8 responses were favored while private and CD4 specificities went missing.

The V and J genes are TRBV7-2 and TRBJ1-4; the D gene is possibly TRBD1 (5 bases). Here the sequenced sample was whole blood, taken at baseline. This receptor was obtained from an adult who was a healthcare worker with PCR-confirmed SARS-CoV-2 infection or an uninfected control (not recorded which). The chain's CDR3 is CASSLTPRQSVFF. For the CDR3, the DNA is TGTGCCAGCAGCTTAACCCCCCGACAGAGCGTGTTTTTT.